A single TCR beta chain is shown here with its context. These data originate in a study of Ad26.COV2.S vaccination and SARS-CoV-2 variants. Method: immunoSEQ multiplex PCR; TCRdb's copy keeps in-frame clones and lacks some. This table has about 470,000 clones, roughly 88% appearing once. Indicated treatment: some 19 received Ad26.COV2.S at low or high dose, single or two shots; roughly five received placebo; per-sample allocation not given. Day 63 after the first injection of vaccine or placebo was the sampling time. CDR1 and CDR2 from the germline V gene are KGHSH and LQKENI. The CDR3 is 15 amino acids. The V segment lost 3 bases and the J segment 3 bases; nucleotides outside the gene matches: 6.

The specimen was peripheral blood, collected in a trial of Ad26.COV2.S vaccine versus placebo. The rearrangement uses TRBV18 and TRBJ2-7; 9 nucleotides match TRBD1. The source is a person between 18 and 65 years old who received the Ad26.COV2.S COVID-19 vaccine or a placebo. CDR3 in amino acids: CASSPTGGSHYEQYF. DNA for the CDR3: TGTGCCAGCTCACCTACAGGGGGCTCCCACTACGAGCAGTACTTC.